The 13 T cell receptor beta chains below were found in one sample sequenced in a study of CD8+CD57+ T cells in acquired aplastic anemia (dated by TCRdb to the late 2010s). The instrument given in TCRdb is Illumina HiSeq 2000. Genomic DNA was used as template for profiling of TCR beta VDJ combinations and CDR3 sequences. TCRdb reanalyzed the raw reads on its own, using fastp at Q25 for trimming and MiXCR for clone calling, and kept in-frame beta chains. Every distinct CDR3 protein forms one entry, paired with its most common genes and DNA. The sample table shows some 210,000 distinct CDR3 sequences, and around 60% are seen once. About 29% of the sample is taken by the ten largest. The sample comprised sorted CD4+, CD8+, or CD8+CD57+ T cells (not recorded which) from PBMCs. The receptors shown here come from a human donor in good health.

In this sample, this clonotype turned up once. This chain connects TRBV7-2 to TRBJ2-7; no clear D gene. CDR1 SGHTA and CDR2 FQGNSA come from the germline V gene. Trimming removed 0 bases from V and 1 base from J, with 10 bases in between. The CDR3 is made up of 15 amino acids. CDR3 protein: CASSLAMVLSYEQYF. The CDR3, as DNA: TGTGCCAGCAGCTTAGCTATGGTCCTTTCCTACGAGCAGTACTTC.

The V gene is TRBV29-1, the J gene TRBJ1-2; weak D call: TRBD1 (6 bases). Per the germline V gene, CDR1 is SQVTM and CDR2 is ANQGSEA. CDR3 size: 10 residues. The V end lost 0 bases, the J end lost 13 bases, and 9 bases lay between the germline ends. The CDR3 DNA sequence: TGCAGCGTTGAAGAAGCCAGGGGCACCTTC. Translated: CSVEEARGTF.

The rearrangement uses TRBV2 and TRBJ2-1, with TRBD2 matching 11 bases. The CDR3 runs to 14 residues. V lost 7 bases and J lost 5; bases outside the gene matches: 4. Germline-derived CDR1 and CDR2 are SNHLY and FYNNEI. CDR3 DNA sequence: TGTGCCAGCATGGGGACTAGCGGTCACAATGAGCAGTTCTTC. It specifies CASMGTSGHNEQFF.

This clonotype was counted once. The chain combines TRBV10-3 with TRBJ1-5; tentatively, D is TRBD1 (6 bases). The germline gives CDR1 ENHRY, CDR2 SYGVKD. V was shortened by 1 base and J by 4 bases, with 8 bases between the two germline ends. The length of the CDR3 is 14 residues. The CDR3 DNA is TGTGCCATCAGTGAGTTACAGGGTAATCAGCCCCAGCATTTT. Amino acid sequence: CAISELQGNQPQHF.

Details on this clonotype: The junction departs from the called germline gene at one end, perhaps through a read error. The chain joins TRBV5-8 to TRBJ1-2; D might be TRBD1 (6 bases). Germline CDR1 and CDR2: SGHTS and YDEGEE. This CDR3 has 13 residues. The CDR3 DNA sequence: TGTGCCAGCTCTGCTTGGGGGGCGAATGGCTACGCCTTC. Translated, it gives CASSAWGANGYAF.

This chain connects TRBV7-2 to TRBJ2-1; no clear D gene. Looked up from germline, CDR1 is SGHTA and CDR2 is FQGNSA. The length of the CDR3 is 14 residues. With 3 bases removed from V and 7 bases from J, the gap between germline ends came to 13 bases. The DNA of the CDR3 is TGTGCCAGCAGCTTGGAAGCTGAGAGGAATGAGCAGTTCTTC. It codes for CASSLEAERNEQFF. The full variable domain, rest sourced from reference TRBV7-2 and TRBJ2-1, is GAGVSQSPSNKVTEKGKDVELRCDPISGHTALYWYRQSLGQGLEFLIYFQGNSAPDKSGLPSDRFSAERTGGSVSTLTIQRTQQEDSAVYLCASSLEAERNEQFFGPGTRLTVL.

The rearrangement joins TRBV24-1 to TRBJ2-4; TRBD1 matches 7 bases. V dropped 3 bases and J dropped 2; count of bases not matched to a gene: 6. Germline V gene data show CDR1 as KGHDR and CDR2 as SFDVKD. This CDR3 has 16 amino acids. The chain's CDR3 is CATSDGRGSTKNIQYF. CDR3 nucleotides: TGTGCCACCAGTGATGGCAGGGGGTCGACCAAAAACATTCAGTACTTC.

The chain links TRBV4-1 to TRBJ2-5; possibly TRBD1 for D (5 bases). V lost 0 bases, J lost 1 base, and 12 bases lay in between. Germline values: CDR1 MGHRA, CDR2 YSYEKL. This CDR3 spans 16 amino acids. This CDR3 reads CASSQEQVAVQETQYF. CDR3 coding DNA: TGCGCCAGCAGCCAAGAACAGGTGGCCGTCCAAGAGACCCAGTACTTC.

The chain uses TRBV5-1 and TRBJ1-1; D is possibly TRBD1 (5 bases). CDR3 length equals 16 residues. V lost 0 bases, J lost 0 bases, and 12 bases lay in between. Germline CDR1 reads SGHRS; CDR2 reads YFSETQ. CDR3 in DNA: TGCGCCAGCAGCTTGGGACCAGAAGGGGTGAACACTGAAGCTTTCTTT. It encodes CASSLGPEGVNTEAFF.

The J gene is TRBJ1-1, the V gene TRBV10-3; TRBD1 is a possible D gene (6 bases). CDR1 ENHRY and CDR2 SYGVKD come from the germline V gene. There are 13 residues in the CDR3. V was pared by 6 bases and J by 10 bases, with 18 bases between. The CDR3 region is CAIRGASVMGAFF. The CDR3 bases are TGTGCCATCAGGGGGGCCTCGGTCATGGGAGCTTTCTTT.

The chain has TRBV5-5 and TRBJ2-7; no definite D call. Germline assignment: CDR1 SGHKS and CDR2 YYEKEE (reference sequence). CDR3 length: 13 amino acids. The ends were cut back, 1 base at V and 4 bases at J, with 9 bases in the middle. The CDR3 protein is CASSLLSTYEQYF. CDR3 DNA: TGTGCCAGCAGCTTGTTGTCTACATACGAGCAGTACTTC.

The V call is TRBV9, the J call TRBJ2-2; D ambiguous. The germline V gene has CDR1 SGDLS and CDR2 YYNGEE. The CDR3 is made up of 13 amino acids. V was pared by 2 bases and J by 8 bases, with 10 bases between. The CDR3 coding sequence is TGTGCCAGCAGCGTGGCCGGGTCAGGGGAGCTGTTTTTT. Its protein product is CASSVAGSGELFF.

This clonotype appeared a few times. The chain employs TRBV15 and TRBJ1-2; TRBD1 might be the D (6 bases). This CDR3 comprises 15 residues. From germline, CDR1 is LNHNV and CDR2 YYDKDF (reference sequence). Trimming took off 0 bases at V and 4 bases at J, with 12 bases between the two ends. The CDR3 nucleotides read TGTGCCACCAGCAGAGAGTGGGGGCAGAGCTATGGCTACACCTTC. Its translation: CATSREWGQSYGYTF. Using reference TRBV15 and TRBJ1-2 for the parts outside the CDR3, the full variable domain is DAMVIQNPRYQVTQFGKPVTLSCSQTLNHNVMYWYQQKSSQAPKLLFHYYDKDFNNEADTPDNFQSRRPNTSFCFLDIRSPGLGDTAMYLCATSREWGQSYGYTFGSGTRLTVV.